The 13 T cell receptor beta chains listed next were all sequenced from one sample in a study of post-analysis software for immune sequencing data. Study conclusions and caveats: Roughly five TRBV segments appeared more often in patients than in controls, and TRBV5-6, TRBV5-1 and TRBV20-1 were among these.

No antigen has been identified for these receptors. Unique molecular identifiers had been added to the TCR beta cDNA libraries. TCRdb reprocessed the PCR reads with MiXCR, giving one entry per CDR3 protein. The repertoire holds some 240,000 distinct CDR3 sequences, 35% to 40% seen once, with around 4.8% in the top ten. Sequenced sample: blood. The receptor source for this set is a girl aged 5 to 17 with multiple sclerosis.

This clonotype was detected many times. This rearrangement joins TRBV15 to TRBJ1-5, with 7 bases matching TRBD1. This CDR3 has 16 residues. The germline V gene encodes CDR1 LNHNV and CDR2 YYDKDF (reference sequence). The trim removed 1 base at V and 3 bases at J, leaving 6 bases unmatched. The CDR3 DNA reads TGTGCCACCAGCAGAGTTGACAGGGAAGACAATCAGCCCCAGCATTTT. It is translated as CATSRVDREDNQPQHF. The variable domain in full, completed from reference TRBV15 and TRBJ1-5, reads DAMVIQNPRYQVTQFGKPVTLSCSQTLNHNVMYWYQQKSSQAPKLLFHYYDKDFNNEADTPDNFQSRRPNTSFCFLDIRSPGLGDTAMYLCATSRVDREDNQPQHFGDGTRLSIL.

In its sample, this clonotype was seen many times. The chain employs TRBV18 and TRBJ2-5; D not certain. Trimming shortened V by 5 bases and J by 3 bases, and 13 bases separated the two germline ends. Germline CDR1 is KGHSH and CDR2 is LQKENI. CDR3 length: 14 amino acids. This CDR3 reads CASSSDGDEETQYF. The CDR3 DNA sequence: TGTGCCAGCTCATCGGACGGAGATGAAGAGACCCAGTACTTC.

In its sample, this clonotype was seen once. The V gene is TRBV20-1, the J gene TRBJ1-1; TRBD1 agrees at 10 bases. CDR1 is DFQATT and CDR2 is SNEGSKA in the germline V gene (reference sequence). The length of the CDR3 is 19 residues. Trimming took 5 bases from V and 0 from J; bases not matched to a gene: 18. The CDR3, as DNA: TGCAGTGCTCCCCCCAGGGTCCGACAGGGGGCCCCCATGAACACTGAAGCTTTCTTT. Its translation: CSAPPRVRQGAPMNTEAFF.

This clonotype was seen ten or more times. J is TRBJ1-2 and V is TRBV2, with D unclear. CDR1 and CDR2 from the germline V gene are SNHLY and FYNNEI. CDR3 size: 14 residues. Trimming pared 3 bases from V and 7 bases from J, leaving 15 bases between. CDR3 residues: CASSDKMEGSGYTF. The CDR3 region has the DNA TGTGCCAGCAGTGACAAGATGGAGGGCTCTGGCTACACCTTC. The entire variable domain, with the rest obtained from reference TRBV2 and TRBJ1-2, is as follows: EPEVTQTPSHQVTQMGQEVILRCVPISNHLYFYWYRQILGQKVEFLVSFYNNEISEKSEIFDDQFSVERPDGSNFTLKIRSTKLEDSAMYFCASSDKMEGSGYTFGSGTRLTVV.

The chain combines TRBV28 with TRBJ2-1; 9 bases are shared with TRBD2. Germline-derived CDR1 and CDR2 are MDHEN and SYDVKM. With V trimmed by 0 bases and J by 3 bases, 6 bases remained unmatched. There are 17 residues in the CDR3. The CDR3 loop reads CASSLWASGGNYNEQFF. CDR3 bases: TGTGCCAGCAGTTTATGGGCCAGCGGGGGGAACTACAATGAGCAGTTCTTC.

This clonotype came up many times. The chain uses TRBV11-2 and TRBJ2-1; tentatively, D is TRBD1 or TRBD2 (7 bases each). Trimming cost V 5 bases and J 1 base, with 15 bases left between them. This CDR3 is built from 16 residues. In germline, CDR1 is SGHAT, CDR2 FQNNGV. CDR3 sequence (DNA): TGTGCCAGCAGCGGGAGGGGGCCCTTTTCCTACAATGAGCAGTTCTTC. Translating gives CASSGRGPFSYNEQFF. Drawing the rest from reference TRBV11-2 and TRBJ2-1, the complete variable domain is EAGVAQSPRYKIIEKRQSVAFWCNPISGHATLYWYQQILGQGPKLLIQFQNNGVVDDSQLPKDRFSAERLKGVDSTLKIQPAKLEDSAVYLCASSGRGPFSYNEQFFGPGTRLTVL.

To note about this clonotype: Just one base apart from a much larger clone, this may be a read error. In DNA form, the CDR3 reads TGCGGTGCTACGACTAGCGGGGGGAACATTCAGTACTTC. It translates to CGATTSGGNIQYF. This chain joins TRBV20-1 and TRBJ2-4; 13 bases map to TRBD2. The CDR3 is 13 amino acids. Germline V gene data show CDR1 as DFQATT and CDR2 as SNEGSKA (reference sequence).

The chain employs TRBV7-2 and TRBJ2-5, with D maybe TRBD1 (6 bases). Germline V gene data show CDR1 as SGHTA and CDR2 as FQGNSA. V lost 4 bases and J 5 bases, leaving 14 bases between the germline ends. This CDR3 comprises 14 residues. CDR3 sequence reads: CASSWTVRQETQYF. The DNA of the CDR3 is TGTGCCAGCAGCTGGACAGTAAGACAGGAGACCCAGTACTTC.

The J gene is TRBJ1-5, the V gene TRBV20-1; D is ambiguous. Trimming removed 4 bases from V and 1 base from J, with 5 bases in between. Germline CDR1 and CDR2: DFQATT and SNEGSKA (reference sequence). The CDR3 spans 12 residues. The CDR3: CSATPSNQPQHF. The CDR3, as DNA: TGCAGTGCTACCCCCAGCAATCAGCCCCAGCATTTT.

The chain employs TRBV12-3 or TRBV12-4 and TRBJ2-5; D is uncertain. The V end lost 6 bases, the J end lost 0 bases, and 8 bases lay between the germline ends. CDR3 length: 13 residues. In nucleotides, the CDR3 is TGTGCCAGCAGCAAGACACACCAAGAGACCCAGTACTTC. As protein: CASSKTHQETQYF.

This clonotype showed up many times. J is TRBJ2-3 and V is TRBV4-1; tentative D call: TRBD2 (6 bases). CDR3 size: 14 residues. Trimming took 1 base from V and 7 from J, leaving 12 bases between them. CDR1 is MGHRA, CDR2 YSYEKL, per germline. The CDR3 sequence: CASSQAPRENTQYF. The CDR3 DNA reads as TGCGCCAGCAGCCAAGCGCCCCGGGAGAATACGCAGTATTTT.

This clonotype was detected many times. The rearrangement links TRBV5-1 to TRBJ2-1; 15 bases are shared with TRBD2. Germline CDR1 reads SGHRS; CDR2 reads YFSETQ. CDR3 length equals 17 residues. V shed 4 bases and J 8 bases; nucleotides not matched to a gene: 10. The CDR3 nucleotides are TGCGCCAGCAGCCCCTGGACTAGCGGGAGGGCTCAACATGAGCAGTTCTTC. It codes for CASSPWTSGRAQHEQFF.

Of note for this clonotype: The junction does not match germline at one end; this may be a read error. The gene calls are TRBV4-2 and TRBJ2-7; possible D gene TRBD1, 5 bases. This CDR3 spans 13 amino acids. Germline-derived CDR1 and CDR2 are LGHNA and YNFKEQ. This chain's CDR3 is CANSQDRGARQYF. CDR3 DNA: TGTGCCAACAGCCAAGATCGTGGGGCGAGGCAGTACTTC.